These 10 T cell receptor beta chains came from one sample sequenced in a study of identical twins. TCRdb independently ran MiXCR on the 5' RACE reads; one entry per CDR3 protein. The sample contains 500,000 to 600,000 distinct CDR3 sequences, 22% of which appear only once. The data were also submitted as part of a second study, on T cells expressing NK-cell markers.

Sequencing used CD4+ T cells sorted from blood. The receptors here all came from a woman between 18 and 29 years old in good health.

The chain combines TRBV6-1 with TRBJ1-1; 8 positions agree with TRBD1. J gave up 6 bases and V 6 bases, and 9 bases lay outside the gene matches. In germline, CDR1 is MNHNS, CDR2 SASEGT. This CDR3 contains 14 residues. CDR3 coding DNA: TGTGCCAGCAGACCGGGACAGGCGTACCCTGAAGCTTTCTTT. Its translation is CASRPGQAYPEAFF.

The V gene is TRBV3-1, the J gene TRBJ2-4; D is perhaps TRBD2 (5 bases). The CDR3 has 15 residues. The V end was cut by 6 bases, the J end by 3 bases, with 15 bases between. The germline CDR1 and CDR2 sequences are LGHDT and YNNKEL (reference sequence). This chain's CDR3 is CASSPGLAGKNIQYF. CDR3 in DNA: TGTGCCAGCAGTCCCGGACTGGCGGGCAAAAACATTCAGTACTTC.

This chain joins TRBV12-3 or TRBV12-4 and TRBJ2-3; 8 bases map to TRBD2. With V trimmed by 6 bases and J by 1 base, 6 bases remained unmatched. CDR3 length: 15 residues. This CDR3 reads CASRTYGGGTDTQYF. The CDR3 nucleotides read TGTGCCAGCAGGACCTACGGGGGGGGCACAGATACGCAGTATTTT.

The chain carries TRBV5-1 and TRBJ1-6; maybe TRBD1 (5 bases). Germline CDR1 SGHRS, CDR2 YFSETQ. V shed 8 bases and J shed 6 bases, with 12 bases lying between them. The CDR3 extends over 13 amino acids. Here the CDR3 DNA reads TGCGCCAGTATGTGGGACCTTAATTCACCCCTCCACTTT. Residues: CASMWDLNSPLHF.

The chain links TRBV3-1 to TRBJ1-1; no firm D call. This CDR3 has 13 residues. Between the trimmed V and J ends, which lost 2 bases and 1 base, there was a span of 5 bases. Germline assignment: CDR1 LGHDT and CDR2 YNNKEL (reference sequence). CDR3 loop: CASSQRTNTEAFF. The CDR3 DNA reads as TGTGCCAGCAGCCAACGGACGAACACTGAAGCTTTCTTT.

This clonotype was recorded a few times. The genes are TRBV19 and TRBJ2-2, with D possibly matching TRBD1 (6 bases). CDR1 is LNHDA, CDR2 SQIVND, per germline (reference sequence). The CDR3 consists of 15 residues. Trimming pared 3 bases from V and 6 bases from J, leaving 14 bases between. CDR3 loop: CASSIADSEAGELFF. CDR3 coding DNA: TGTGCCAGTAGTATCGCGGACAGTGAGGCCGGGGAGCTGTTTTTT.

This clonotype turned up a few times. This chain links TRBV4-3 with TRBJ2-3; perhaps TRBD2 as D (6 bases). The V gene lost 1 base and the J gene lost 2 bases, with 13 bases spanning the gap. The germline gives CDR1 LGHNA, CDR2 YSLEER. The length of the CDR3 is 16 residues. CDR3 DNA sequence: TGCGCCAGCAGCCAAGCTCCCGGGGGAAACACAGATACGCAGTATTTT. Translated, it gives CASSQAPGGNTDTQYF.

The chain links TRBV5-1 to TRBJ2-7; the D gene is possibly TRBD1 (6 bases). Trimming left V 3 bases short and J 2 bases short, with 9 bases between. CDR3 length: 13 residues. Germline V gives CDR1 SGHRS, CDR2 YFSETQ. The CDR3 nucleotides are TGCGCCAGCAGCTGGGCAGGGGCCTACGAGCAGTACTTC. This sequence encodes CASSWAGAYEQYF.

The chain combines TRBV5-5 with TRBJ2-1, with a weak D call TRBD1 (5 bases). The V gene lost 2 bases and the J gene lost 7 bases, with 10 bases spanning the gap. The germline CDR1 and CDR2 sequences are SGHKS and YYEKEE (reference sequence). This CDR3 region has 13 residues. In DNA, the CDR3 is TGTGCCAGCAGCTTCTCCAGGGTGAATGAGCAGTTCTTC. Amino acids: CASSFSRVNEQFF.

This clonotype appeared many times. The rearrangement links TRBV10-3 to TRBJ2-7; D may be TRBD2 (5 bases). CDR1 and CDR2 (germline): ENHRY, SYGVKD. The CDR3 has 13 amino acids. Trimming cost V 8 bases and J 0 bases, with 11 bases left between them. The CDR3 here is CAIAGAPSYEQYF. CDR3 bases: TGTGCCATCGCGGGCGCCCCCTCCTACGAGCAGTACTTC.